This is a list of T cell receptor beta chains from one sample in a study of control samples from healthy donors and cancer patients. Some clones are missing from TCRdb's copy, which holds only in-frame ones; the method was immunoSEQ multiplex PCR. Here the sample spans 190,000 or so clones, approximately 92% being singletons. The sample comprised blood. These receptors all come from a man in his late teens or twenties in good health. The CDR3 runs from the conserved cysteine through the conserved F or W. A D gene is named only where the DNA matches it firmly. For some rows the clone size is stated as once, few or many, or as a class when expanded; others skip it.

>.|TRBD1|TRBJ2-2|TRBV7-2
CASSLRDRDTGELFF
TGTGCCAGCAGCTTACGGGACAGGGACACCGGGGAGCTGTTTTTT
>.|.|TRBJ1-1|TRBV11-1
CASSSRVANTEAFF
TGTGCCAGCAGCTCCCGGGTCGCAAACACTGAAGCTTTCTTT
>.|TRBD2|TRBJ2-3|TRBV15
CATSREGGGAYTQYF
TGTGCCACCAGCAGAGAGGGCGGGGGGGCATATACGCAGTATTTT
>.|.|TRBJ1-5|TRBV29-1
CSASRGVDQPQHF
TGCAGCGCCTCAAGGGGAGTGGATCAGCCCCAGCATTTT
>.|.|TRBJ1-1|TRBV18
CASSPGLDTEAFF
TGTGCCAGCTCACCGGGGTTGGACACTGAAGCTTTCTTT
>.|.|TRBJ2-7|TRBV2
CASTNGPFTIYEQYF
TGTGCCAGCACCAATGGACCCTTTACGATCTACGAGCAGTACTTC
>.|.|TRBJ2-7|TRBV2
CASSAGLNSYEQYF
TGTGCCAGCAGTGCGGGACTGAACTCCTACGAGCAGTACTTC
>.|TRBD1|TRBJ1-2|TRBV5-1
CASSPDRGDYGYTF
TGCGCCAGCAGCCCGGACAGGGGGGACTATGGCTACACCTTC
>.|.|TRBJ2-7|TRBV28
CASRSVETHEQYF
TGTGCCAGCAGGTCAGTAGAAACCCACGAGCAGTACTTC
>.|.|TRBJ2-7|TRBV29-1
CSVVSEGEEQYF
TGCAGCGTTGTCTCTGAGGGCGAAGAGCAGTACTTC
>once|.|TRBJ2-2|TRBV5-1
CASSLEGPSTGELFF
TGCGCCAGCAGCTTGGAGGGGCCCAGCACCGGGGAGCTGTTTTTT
>.|.|TRBJ1-6|TRBV25-1
CASSELYAEPLHF
TGTGCCAGCAGTGAATTGTACGCGGAACCCCTCCACTTT
>.|TRBD1|TRBJ1-2|TRBV5-1
CASSWDRGGYTF
TGCGCCAGCAGTTGGGACAGGGGCGGCTACACCTTC
>.|TRBD1|TRBJ1-5|TRBV15
CATSRATGGSQPQHF
TGTGCCACCAGCAGGGCCACAGGGGGAAGTCAGCCCCAGCATTTT
>.|.|TRBJ1-1|TRBV4-1
CASSPGPFQRLNTEAFF
TGCGCCAGCAGCCCGGGACCTTTCCAAAGACTAAACACTGAAGCTTTCTTT
>.|.|TRBJ1-4|TRBV5-1
CASSSQTGSTNEKLFF
TGCGCCAGCAGCTCCCAGACAGGCAGCACTAATGAAAAACTGTTTTTT
>.|.|TRBJ2-7|TRBV11-2
CASNKNRDLYEQYF
TGTGCCAGCAACAAAAATCGAGACTTGTACGAGCAGTACTTC
>.|.|TRBJ1-2|TRBV3-1/TRBV3-2
CASSPRVPQGHVGYTF
TGTGCCAGCAGCCCACGAGTACCTCAGGGGCACGTGGGCTACACCTTC
>.|TRBD1|TRBJ1-2|TRBV12-3/TRBV12-4
CASSPGQYYGYTF
TGTGCCAGCAGTCCGGGACAGTACTATGGCTACACCTTC
>.|.|TRBJ2-3|TRBV6-1
CASSEGGGPDTQYF
TGTGCCAGCAGTGAAGGTGGGGGGCCAGATACGCAGTATTTT
>.|TRBD2|TRBJ2-3|TRBV3-1/TRBV3-2
CASSNLAGHTDTQYF
TGTGCCAGCAGCAATTTAGCGGGGCACACAGATACGCAGTATTTT
>.|.|TRBJ1-2|TRBV25-1
CASRGQNYGYTF
TGTGCCAGCAGAGGACAGAATTATGGCTACACCTTC
>.|.|TRBJ1-6|TRBV19
CATGKLTGGTSPLHF
TGTGCCACCGGCAAACTGACAGGTGGAACTTCACCCCTCCACTTT
>.|.|TRBJ1-1|TRBV5-4
CASSFRSAMNTEAFF
TGTGCCAGCAGCTTCCGTTCGGCTATGAACACTGAAGCTTTCTTT
>.|.|TRBJ1-6|TRBV7-9
CASSLEGLPNSPLHF
TGTGCCAGCAGCTTAGAAGGCCTACCCAATTCACCCCTCCACTTT
>.|.|TRBJ1-1|TRBV30
CAWARATMNTEAFF
TGTGCCTGGGCCCGGGCCACGATGAACACTGAAGCTTTCTTT
>.|.|TRBJ1-4|TRBV12-3/TRBV12-4
CASSLTDEKLFF
TGTGCCAGCAGTTTAACGGATGAAAAACTGTTTTTT
>.|.|TRBJ2-7|TRBV27
CASSWSRGAYEQYF
TGTGCCAGCAGTTGGTCCCGTGGCGCCTACGAGCAGTACTTC
>.|TRBD1|TRBJ2-7|TRBV12-5
CASGLVGTGHLPSINF
TGTGCTAGTGGTTTGGTAGGGACAGGACACCTTCCGTCCATTAACTTC